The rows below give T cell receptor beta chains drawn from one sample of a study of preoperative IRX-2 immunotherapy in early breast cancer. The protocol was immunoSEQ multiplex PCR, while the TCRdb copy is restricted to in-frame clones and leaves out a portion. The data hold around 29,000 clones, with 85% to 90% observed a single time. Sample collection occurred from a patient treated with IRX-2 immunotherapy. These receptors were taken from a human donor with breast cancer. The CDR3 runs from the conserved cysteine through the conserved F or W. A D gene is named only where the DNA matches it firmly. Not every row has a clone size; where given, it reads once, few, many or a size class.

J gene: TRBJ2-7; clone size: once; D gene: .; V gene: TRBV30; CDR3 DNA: TGTGCCTGGGCTGGCAGAGACTACGAGCAGTACTTC; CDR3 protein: CAWAGRDYEQYF
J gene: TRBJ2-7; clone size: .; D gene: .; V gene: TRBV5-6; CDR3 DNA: TGTGCCAGCAGTTCGACTTTGGTTGAGCAGTACTTC; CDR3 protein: CASSSTLVEQYF
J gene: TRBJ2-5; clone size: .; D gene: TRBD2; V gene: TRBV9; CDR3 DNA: TGTGCCAGCAGCGTGGGGGGGACTAGCGGGGTTCAAGAGACCCAGTACTTC; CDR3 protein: CASSVGGTSGVQETQYF
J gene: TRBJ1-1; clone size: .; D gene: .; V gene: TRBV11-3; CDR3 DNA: TGTGCCAGCAGCCCTTCGAACACTGAAGCTTTCTTT; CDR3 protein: CASSPSNTEAFF
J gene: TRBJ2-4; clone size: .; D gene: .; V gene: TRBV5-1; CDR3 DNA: TGCGCCAGCAGCTTGGTCGGGGCCCCAAACATTCAGTACTTC; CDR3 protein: CASSLVGAPNIQYF
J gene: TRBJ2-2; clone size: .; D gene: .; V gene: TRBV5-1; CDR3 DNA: TGCGCCAGCAGCTACGGATCAGACACCGGGGAGCTGTTTTTT; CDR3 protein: CASSYGSDTGELFF
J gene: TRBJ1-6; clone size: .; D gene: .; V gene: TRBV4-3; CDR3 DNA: TGCGCCAGCAGCCAAGATGGTCACTCACCCCTCCACTTT; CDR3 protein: CASSQDGHSPLHF
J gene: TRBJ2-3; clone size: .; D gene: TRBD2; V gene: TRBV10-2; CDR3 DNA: TGCGCCAGCAGTCTGGCGGGGGAGGATACGCAGTATTTT; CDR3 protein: CASSLAGEDTQYF
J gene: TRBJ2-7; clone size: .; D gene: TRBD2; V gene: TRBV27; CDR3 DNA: TGTGCCAGCAGTTTAACTAGCGGGAGGTTCTACGAGCAGTACTTC; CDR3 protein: CASSLTSGRFYEQYF
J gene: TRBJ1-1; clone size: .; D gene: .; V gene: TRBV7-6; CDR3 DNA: TGTGCCAGCAGCTTAGGGGTGGCGCGGAACACTGAAGCTTTCTTT; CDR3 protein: CASSLGVARNTEAFF
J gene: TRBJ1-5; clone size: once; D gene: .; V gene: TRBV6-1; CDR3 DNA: TGTGCCAGCAGTCCTGGGGACAAGCTGACCCAGCATTTT; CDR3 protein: CASSPGDKLTQHF
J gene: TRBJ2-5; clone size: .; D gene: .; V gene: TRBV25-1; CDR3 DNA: TGTGCCAGCAGTGAATTGGGTCAGGGGGGCGGAGAGACCCAGTACTTC; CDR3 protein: CASSELGQGGGETQYF
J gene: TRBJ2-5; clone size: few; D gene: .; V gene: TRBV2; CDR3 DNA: TGTGCCAGCAGTGACTGGACCGAAGAGACCCAGTACTTC; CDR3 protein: CASSDWTEETQYF
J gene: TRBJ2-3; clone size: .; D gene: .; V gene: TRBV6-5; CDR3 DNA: TGTGCCAGCATGGAGCAGGTTACGCAGTATTTT; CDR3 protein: CASMEQVTQYF
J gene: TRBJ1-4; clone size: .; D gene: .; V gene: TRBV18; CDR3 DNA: TGTGCCAGCTCACCGGAGGGGGATGAAAAACTGTTTTTT; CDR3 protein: CASSPEGDEKLFF
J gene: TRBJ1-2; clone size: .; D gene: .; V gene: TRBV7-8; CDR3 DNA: TGTGCCAGCAGCTTATTTGGGGCGATCAACTATGGCTACACCTTC; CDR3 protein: CASSLFGAINYGYTF
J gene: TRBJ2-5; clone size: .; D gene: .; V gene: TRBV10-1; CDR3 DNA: TGCGCCAGCAGTCAGGCTGAGCAGTACTTC; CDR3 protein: CASSQAEQYF
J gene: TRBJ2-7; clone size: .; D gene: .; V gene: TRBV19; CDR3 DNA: TGTGCCAGTAGTATAGGGGTTGGGTACGAGCAGTACTTC; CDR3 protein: CASSIGVGYEQYF
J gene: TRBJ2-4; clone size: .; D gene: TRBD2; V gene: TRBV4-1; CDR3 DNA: TGCGCCAGCAGCCAAGGGGGACTAGCGGGAGATCGGGGAGCCAAAAACATTCAGTACTTC; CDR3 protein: CASSQGGLAGDRGAKNIQYF
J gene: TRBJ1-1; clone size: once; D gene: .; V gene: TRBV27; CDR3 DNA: TGTGCCAGCGGTCTCGGGAGGCTGAACACTGAAGCTTTCTTT; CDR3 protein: CASGLGRLNTEAFF
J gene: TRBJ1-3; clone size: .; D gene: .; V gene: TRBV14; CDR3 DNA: TGTGCCAGCAGCCCCCCCGGGAGTGGAAACACCATATATTTT; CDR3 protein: CASSPPGSGNTIYF
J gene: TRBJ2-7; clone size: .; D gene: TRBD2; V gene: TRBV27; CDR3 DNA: TGTGCCAGCAGTTGGACTCTAGCGGGGGGATACGAGCAGTACTTC; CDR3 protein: CASSWTLAGGYEQYF
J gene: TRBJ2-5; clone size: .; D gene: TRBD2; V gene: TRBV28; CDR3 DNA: TGTGCCAGCAGTTTACCCGGGACTAGCGGACTAGAGACCCAGTACTTC; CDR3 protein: CASSLPGTSGLETQYF
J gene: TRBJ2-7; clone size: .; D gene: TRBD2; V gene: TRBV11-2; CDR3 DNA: TGTGCCAGCAGCCCAAGGACTAGCGGGACCTACGAGCAGTACTTC; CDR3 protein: CASSPRTSGTYEQYF
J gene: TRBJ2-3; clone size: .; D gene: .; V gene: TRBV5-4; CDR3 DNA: TGTGCCAGCAGCTTCCTCTTGGGGGTCTTGAGCACAGATACGCAGTATTTT; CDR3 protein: CASSFLLGVLSTDTQYF
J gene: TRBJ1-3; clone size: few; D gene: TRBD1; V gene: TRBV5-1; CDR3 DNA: TGCGCCAGCAGCCCGAAGGGACAGCTCTCTGGAAACACCATATATTTT; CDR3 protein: CASSPKGQLSGNTIYF
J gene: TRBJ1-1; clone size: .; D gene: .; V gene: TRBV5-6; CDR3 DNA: TGTGCCAGCAGCCCCCGCGGGAACACTGAAGCTTTCTTT; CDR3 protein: CASSPRGNTEAFF
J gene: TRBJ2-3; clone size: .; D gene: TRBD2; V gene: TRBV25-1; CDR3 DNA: TGTGCCAGCAGTAAAACTAGCGGGATCGGCACAGATACGCAGTATTTT; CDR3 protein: CASSKTSGIGTDTQYF
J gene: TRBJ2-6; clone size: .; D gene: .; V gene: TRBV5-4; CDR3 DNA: TGTGCCAGCAGCTTGAGTCAGACCTCTGGGGCCAACGTCCTGACTTTC; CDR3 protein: CASSLSQTSGANVLTF
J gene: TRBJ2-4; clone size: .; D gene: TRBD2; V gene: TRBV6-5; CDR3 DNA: TGTGCCAGCGGGAGAACCGCGGGGGACATTCAGTACTTC; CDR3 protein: CASGRTAGDIQYF
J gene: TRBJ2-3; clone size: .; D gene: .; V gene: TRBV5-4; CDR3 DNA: TGTGCCAGCAGCGGGGACTGGGGGGTCTTTGGTACGCAGTATTTT; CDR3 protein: CASSGDWGVFGTQYF
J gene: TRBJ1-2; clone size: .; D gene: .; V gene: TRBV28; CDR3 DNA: TGTGCCAGCAGCCCCGCCCAGACCCCCTCCCGCTATGGCTACACCTTC; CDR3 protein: CASSPAQTPSRYGYTF
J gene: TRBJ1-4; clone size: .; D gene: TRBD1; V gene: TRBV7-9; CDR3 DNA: TGTGCCAGCAGCCAGAGAACAGGGGGGCCTAATGAAAAACTGTTTTTT; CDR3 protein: CASSQRTGGPNEKLFF
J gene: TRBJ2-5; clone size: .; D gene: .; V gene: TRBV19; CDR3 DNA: TGTGCCAGCCGAACCGCCCAGCAAGAGACCCAGTACTTC; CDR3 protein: CASRTAQQETQYF
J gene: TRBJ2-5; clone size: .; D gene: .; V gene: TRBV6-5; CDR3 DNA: TGTGCCAGCAGCCCCGGGATGGCCCAGTACTTC; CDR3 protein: CASSPGMAQYF
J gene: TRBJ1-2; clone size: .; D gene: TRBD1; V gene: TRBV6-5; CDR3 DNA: TGTGCCAGCAGTACGACAGGGGCGGGCTACACCTTC; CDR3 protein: CASSTTGAGYTF
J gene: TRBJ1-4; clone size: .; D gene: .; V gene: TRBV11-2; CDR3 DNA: TGTGCCAGCAGCTTAGGGGGGTCGTCAAAGGAAAAACTGTTTTTT; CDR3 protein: CASSLGGSSKEKLFF
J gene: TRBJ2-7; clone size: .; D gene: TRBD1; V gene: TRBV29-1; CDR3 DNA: TGCAGCGTTGGATTGGCCGGGACAGGGGGCGGCGAGCAGTACTTC; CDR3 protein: CSVGLAGTGGGEQYF
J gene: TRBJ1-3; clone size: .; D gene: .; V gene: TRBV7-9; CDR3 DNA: TGTGCCAGCAGCTACTACAGCTCTGGAAACACCATATATTTT; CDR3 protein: CASSYYSSGNTIYF
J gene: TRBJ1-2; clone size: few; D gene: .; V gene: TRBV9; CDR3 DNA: TGTGCCAGCAGCCCCCGACAGGACTATGGCTACACCTTC; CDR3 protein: CASSPRQDYGYTF
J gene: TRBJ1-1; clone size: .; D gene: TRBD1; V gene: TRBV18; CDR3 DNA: TGTGCCAGCTCACCCGGGACAGGGAGTGTAACTGAAGCTTTCTTT; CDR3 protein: CASSPGTGSVTEAFF
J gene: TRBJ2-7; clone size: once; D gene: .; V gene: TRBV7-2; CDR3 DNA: TGTGCCAGCAGCTTAGTACTAGCAGGCTACGAGCAGTACTTC; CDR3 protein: CASSLVLAGYEQYF
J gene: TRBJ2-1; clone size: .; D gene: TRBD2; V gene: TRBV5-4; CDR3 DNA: TGTGCCAGCAGCTTGATAGCGGGAGGGGGGCAGTTCTTC; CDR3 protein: CASSLIAGGGQFF
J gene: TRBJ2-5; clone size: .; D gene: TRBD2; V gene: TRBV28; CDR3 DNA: TGTGCCACCACTTTCGGGGCGGGAGAGGAGACCCAGTACTTC; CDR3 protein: CATTFGAGEETQYF
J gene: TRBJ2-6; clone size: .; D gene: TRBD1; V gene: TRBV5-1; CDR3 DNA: TGCGCCAGCAGCTCCCTAACAGGGGGCGGTGGGGCCAACGTCCTGACTTTC; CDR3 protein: CASSSLTGGGGANVLTF